A selection of T cell receptor beta chains follows, all from one sample in a study of OX40 agonist ivuxolimab in advanced cancers. Data came from immunoSEQ multiplex PCR; TCRdb stores just in-frame clones and leaves some out. The repertoire holds roughly 60,000 clones, with around 86% as singletons. This specimen was CD4+ or CD8+ T cells sorted from blood, taken in a trial of the OX40 agonist ivuxolimab. The receptor source for this set is an adult with an advanced solid tumor such as melanoma, head and neck, liver or kidney cancer. The CDR3 runs from the conserved cysteine through the conserved F or W. D genes are given only for firm matches. Clone sizes are given selectively: once, few, many, or a class where the clone is expanded.

NA | TRBJ2-3 | TRBV9 | NA | 13 | CASSRGGRDTQYF | TGTGCCAGCAGCCGGGGAGGTAGAGATACGCAGTATTTT
NA | TRBJ2-6 | TRBV19 | NA | 15 | CASSRWGAGANVLTF | TGTGCCAGTAGTAGGTGGGGGGCTGGGGCCAACGTCCTGACTTTC
once | TRBJ2-3 | TRBV5-1 | NA | 12 | CASSLDEGAGYF | TGCGCCAGCAGCTTGGACGAGGGAGCTGGGTATTTT
NA | TRBJ1-3 | TRBV7-3 | TRBD1 | 15 | CASSPGTGNGNTIYF | TGTGCCAGCAGCCCCGGGACAGGGAATGGAAACACCATATATTTT
NA | TRBJ1-1 | TRBV6-5 | NA | 12 | CASSYRNTEAFF | TGTGCCAGCAGTTACCGGAACACTGAAGCTTTCTTT
few | TRBJ2-3 | TRBV7-3 | TRBD2 | 16 | CASSSSRSGNTDTQYF | TGTGCCAGCAGCTCCAGTCGTAGCGGGAACACAGATACGCAGTATTTT
few | TRBJ1-2 | TRBV10-3 | NA | 14 | CAIRLYLGSYGYTF | TGTGCCATCAGACTATATTTGGGGTCCTATGGCTACACCTTC
few | TRBJ2-2 | TRBV19 | NA | 15 | CASSIQASSTGELFF | TGTGCCAGTAGTATACAGGCTTCGAGCACCGGGGAGCTGTTTTTT
NA | TRBJ2-2 | TRBV18 | TRBD1 | 16 | CASSPGRTGRPGELFF | TGTGCCAGCTCACCAGGAAGGACAGGGAGACCCGGGGAGCTGTTTTTT
NA | TRBJ2-5 | TRBV11-3 | TRBD1 | 16 | CASSARTGDLQETQYF | TGTGCCAGCAGCGCACGGACAGGGGACCTCCAAGAGACCCAGTACTTC
NA | TRBJ2-3 | TRBV5-1 | NA | 13 | CASSLMTRDTQYF | TGCGCCAGCAGCTTAATGACTAGGGATACGCAGTATTTT
NA | TRBJ1-1 | TRBV5-1 | NA | 13 | CASSLAKNTEAFF | TGCGCCAGCAGCTTGGCAAAGAACACTGAAGCTTTCTTT
NA | TRBJ1-6 | TRBV5-5 | TRBD1 | 15 | CASSLDPGTGIPLHF | TGTGCCAGCAGCTTGGATCCCGGGACAGGGATTCCCCTCCACTTT
few | TRBJ1-5 | TRBV2 | NA | 15 | CASSAIGRSNQPQHF | TGTGCCAGCAGTGCGATCGGACGCTCAAATCAGCCCCAGCATTTT
NA | TRBJ2-3 | TRBV5-8 | NA | 16 | CASSLGTSGSADTQYF | TGTGCCAGCAGCTTGGGGACTTCCGGGAGCGCAGATACGCAGTATTTT
NA | TRBJ1-3 | TRBV5-1 | NA | 14 | CASSLDSSGNTIYF | TGCGCCAGCAGCTTGGACAGTTCTGGAAACACCATATATTTT
NA | TRBJ2-7 | TRBV28 | NA | 14 | CASSLSLWPYEQYF | TGTGCCAGCAGTTTATCCCTGTGGCCCTACGAGCAGTACTTC
NA | TRBJ2-3 | TRBV4-1 | NA | 15 | CASSARGADRDTQYF | TGCGCCAGCAGCGCCCGGGGGGCCGATCGGGATACGCAGTATTTT
NA | TRBJ1-2 | TRBV2 | NA | 12 | CASSRENYGYTF | TGTGCCAGCTCCAGGGAAAACTATGGCTACACCTTC
NA | TRBJ2-2 | TRBV14 | NA | 14 | CASSQRRGTGELFF | TGTGCCAGCAGCCAACGAAGAGGGACCGGGGAGCTGTTTTTT
NA | TRBJ2-7 | TRBV29-1 | TRBD2 | 12 | CSVGRWGGEQYF | TGCAGCGTTGGGAGATGGGGGGGCGAGCAGTACTTC
once | TRBJ2-3 | TRBV5-1 | TRBD1 | 15 | CASSFRDSSTDTQYF | TGCGCCAGCAGCTTCCGGGACAGCAGCACAGATACGCAGTATTTT
NA | TRBJ1-2 | TRBV5-6 | NA | 14 | CASSFGSDNYGYTF | TGTGCCAGCAGCTTTGGTTCGGATAACTATGGCTACACCTTC
few | TRBJ2-7 | TRBV28 | NA | 11 | CASSLTYEQYF | TGTGCCAGCAGCCTTACCTACGAGCAGTACTTC
once | TRBJ2-3 | TRBV6-5 | TRBD1 | 14 | CASRPTGGRDTQYF | TGTGCCAGCAGACCGACAGGGGGTAGGGATACGCAGTATTTT
NA | TRBJ2-7 | TRBV2 | TRBD1 | 18 | CASNLPARQGEGLEQQYF | TGTGCCAGCAACCTCCCCGCACGACAGGGCGAGGGTTTGGAACAGCAGTACTTC
NA | TRBJ2-7 | TRBV6-6 | NA | 13 | CASARDGVYEQYF | TGTGCCAGCGCGAGGGACGGAGTATACGAGCAGTACTTC
NA | TRBJ2-3 | TRBV11-3 | NA | 14 | CASSFSGLTDTQYF | TGTGCCAGCAGCTTTAGCGGTCTCACAGATACGCAGTATTTT
NA | TRBJ2-5 | TRBV6-1 | TRBD1 | 14 | CASSPTGDLETQYF | TGTGCCAGCAGCCCGACAGGGGATCTGGAGACCCAGTACTTC
NA | TRBJ1-5 | TRBV5-1 | NA | 15 | CASSSDGYSNQPQHF | TGCGCCAGCAGCTCGGACGGGTATAGCAATCAGCCCCAGCATTTT
NA | TRBJ1-2 | TRBV5-1 | TRBD1 | 16 | CASSPSDRGIGYGYTF | TGCGCCAGCAGCCCGTCGGACAGGGGTATCGGCTATGGCTACACCTTC
NA | TRBJ2-5 | TRBV4-1 | TRBD2 | 15 | CASSQPSGGLPAQYF | TGCGCCAGCAGCCAACCTAGCGGGGGGCTCCCCGCCCAGTACTTC
NA | TRBJ2-7 | TRBV5-1 | NA | 13 | CASSLGVLYEQYF | TGCGCCAGCAGCCTAGGGGTCCTCTACGAGCAGTACTTC
NA | TRBJ1-5 | TRBV25-1 | NA | 15 | CASSESAGGNQPQHF | TGTGCCAGCAGTGAATCCGCCGGTGGCAATCAGCCCCAGCATTTT
NA | TRBJ1-4 | TRBV25-1 | TRBD1 | 15 | CASSDSGTGNEKLFF | TGTGCCAGCAGTGACTCCGGGACAGGGAATGAAAAACTGTTTTTT
NA | TRBJ1-4 | TRBV27 | NA | 13 | CASSFRGFEKLFF | TGTGCCAGCAGTTTTAGGGGGTTTGAAAAACTGTTTTTT
NA | TRBJ2-3 | TRBV12-5 | TRBD2 | 14 | CASGLGGVLDTQYF | TGTGCTAGTGGCCTCGGGGGGGTTCTGGATACGCAGTATTTT
once | TRBJ2-1 | TRBV14 | NA | 18 | CASSHLGGKGGSYNEQFF | TGTGCCAGCAGCCATCTCGGCGGGAAAGGAGGCTCCTACAATGAGCAGTTCTTC
NA | TRBJ1-5 | TRBV30 | NA | 14 | CACNRDASNQPQHF | TGTGCCTGCAACAGGGATGCGAGCAATCAGCCCCAGCATTTT
NA | TRBJ2-7 | TRBV19 | NA | 15 | CASSIEALQGYEQYF | TGTGCCAGTAGTATAGAAGCTCTGCAGGGCTACGAGCAGTACTTC